Listed below are T cell receptor beta chains from one sample, sequenced in a study of shared clonotypes between healthy human individuals. This table comes from immunoSEQ multiplex PCR, and its TCRdb copy is limited to in-frame clones, with some not included. The sample yields about 2.4 million clones, more than 85% seen once. The sequenced material came from naive CD4+ T cells from PBMCs. The receptors stem from a man aged 18 to 35 in good health. Some clones in this sample may be carry-over from other donors' samples. Each CDR3 is given with its conserved first and last residue. The order of the fields is V gene, J gene, D gene, clone size, CDR3 protein, CDR3 DNA. A D gene is named only where the DNA matches it firmly. Some rows have no size entry. The others give once, few or many, or a class for an expanded clone.

TRBV7-3	TRBJ1-2	-	once	CASSPTGQENGYTF	TGTGCCAGCAGCCCTACGGGGCAGGAGAATGGCTACACCTTC
TRBV28	TRBJ2-1	TRBD1	-	CASSVIWDRRGNEQFF	TGTGCCAGCAGTGTCATCTGGGACAGGAGGGGCAATGAGCAGTTCTTC
TRBV4-2	TRBJ1-1	-	-	CASRPSKGHTEAFF	TGTGCCAGCAGACCTTCCAAGGGCCACACTGAAGCTTTCTTT
TRBV27	TRBJ2-7	-	-	CASSFPGSYEQYF	TGTGCCAGCAGTTTCCCGGGTTCCTACGAGCAGTACTTC
TRBV18	TRBJ2-5	-	-	CASAPGTLEETQYF	TGTGCCAGCGCACCTGGGACTTTAGAAGAGACCCAGTACTTC
TRBV14	TRBJ1-1	-	-	CASSPTENTEAFF	TGTGCCAGCAGCCCCACAGAGAACACTGAAGCTTTCTTT
TRBV5-1	TRBJ2-2	-	-	CASSLEGLSTGELFF	TGCGCCAGCAGCTTGGAAGGACTATCCACCGGGGAGCTGTTTTTT
TRBV7-9	TRBJ1-1	-	-	CASSPRNVWGSVNTEAFF	TGTGCCAGCAGCCCGAGAAACGTTTGGGGTTCGGTGAACACTGAAGCTTTCTTT
TRBV27	TRBJ2-5	TRBD2	-	CASRLGLAGGPETQYF	TGTGCCAGCAGGCTGGGACTAGCGGGAGGGCCGGAGACCCAGTACTTC
TRBV30	TRBJ1-2	-	-	CAWSVRLGQPALTMEGYTF	TGTGCCTGGAGTGTACGATTGGGGCAGCCCGCTCTAACTATGGAGGGCTACACCTTC
TRBV7-8	TRBJ1-3	-	-	CASSPRGTYSGNTIYF	TGTGCCAGCAGCCCACGGGGGACCTACTCTGGAAACACCATATATTTT
TRBV4-1	TRBJ1-2	TRBD1	-	CASRYTGDINYGYTF	TGCGCCAGCAGGTACACAGGGGACATCAACTATGGCTACACCTTC
TRBV9	TRBJ2-3	-	few	CASSVGTTSTDTQYF	TGTGCCAGCAGCGTAGGGACTACCAGCACAGATACGCAGTATTTT
TRBV7-3	TRBJ1-5	-	-	CASSLTRAGLAPQHF	TGTGCCAGCAGCTTAACTAGGGCAGGCTTGGCGCCCCAGCATTTT
TRBV28	TRBJ2-2	-	-	CASSTPEGGNTGELFF	TGTGCCAGCAGTACCCCCGAGGGCGGGAACACCGGGGAGCTGTTTTTT
TRBV27	TRBJ2-1	TRBD2	-	CASSFYRTSGAYNEQFF	TGTGCCAGCAGTTTCTACAGGACTAGCGGGGCCTACAATGAGCAGTTCTTC
TRBV7-6	TRBJ2-3	TRBD1	-	CASSPGQATDTQYF	TGTGCCAGCAGCCCGGGACAGGCCACAGATACGCAGTATTTT
TRBV7-9	TRBJ1-5	-	-	CASSLVVGPKHF	TGTGCCAGCAGCTTAGTTGTCGGGCCGAAGCATTTT
TRBV9	TRBJ2-7	-	-	CASSTGLSRGDEQYF	TGTGCCAGCAGCACCGGGCTTTCAAGGGGGGACGAGCAGTACTTC
TRBV5-6	TRBJ1-3	-	-	CASSLGGWGDTIYF	TGTGCCAGCAGCCTAGGGGGATGGGGAGACACCATATATTTT